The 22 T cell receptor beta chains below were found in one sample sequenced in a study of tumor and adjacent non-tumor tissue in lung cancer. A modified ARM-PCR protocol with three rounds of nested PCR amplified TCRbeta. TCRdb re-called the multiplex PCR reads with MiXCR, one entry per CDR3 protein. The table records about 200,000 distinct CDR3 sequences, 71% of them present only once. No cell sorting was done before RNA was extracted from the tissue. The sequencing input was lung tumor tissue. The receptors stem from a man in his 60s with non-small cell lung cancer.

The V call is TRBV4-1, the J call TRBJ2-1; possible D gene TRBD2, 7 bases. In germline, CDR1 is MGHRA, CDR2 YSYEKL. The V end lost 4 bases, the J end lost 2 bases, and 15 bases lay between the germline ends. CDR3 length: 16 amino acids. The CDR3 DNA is TGCGCCAGCAGCCGAGGGGGGGACCCTACCTACAATGAGCAGTTCTTC. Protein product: CASSRGGDPTYNEQFF.

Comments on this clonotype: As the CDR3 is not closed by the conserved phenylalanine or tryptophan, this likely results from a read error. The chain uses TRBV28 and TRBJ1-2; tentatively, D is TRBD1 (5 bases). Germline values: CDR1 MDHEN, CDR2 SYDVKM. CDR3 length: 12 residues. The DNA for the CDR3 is TGTGACAGCAGTCTGACAGTCGAGGGCTACACCTTG. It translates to CDSSLTVEGYTL.

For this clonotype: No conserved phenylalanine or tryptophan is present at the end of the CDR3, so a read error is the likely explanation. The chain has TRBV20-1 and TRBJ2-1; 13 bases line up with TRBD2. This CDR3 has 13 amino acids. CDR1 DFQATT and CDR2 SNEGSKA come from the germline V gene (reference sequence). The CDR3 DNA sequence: TGCAGCGGGACTAGCGGGAATTACAATGAGCAGTTCTTA. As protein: CSGTSGNYNEQFL.

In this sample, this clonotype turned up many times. This CDR3 is CASSLGAAGGLVQETQYF. CDR3 in DNA: TGTGCCAGCAGCTTAGGAGCGGCGGGGGGGCTAGTTCAAGAGACCCAGTACTTC. The chain employs TRBV11-3 and TRBJ2-5; the match to TRBD2 covers 9 bases. In germline, CDR1 is SGHNT, CDR2 YENEEA. After removal of 1 base from V and 2 bases from J, the junction contained 11 bases not matched to a gene. This CDR3 is built from 18 residues.

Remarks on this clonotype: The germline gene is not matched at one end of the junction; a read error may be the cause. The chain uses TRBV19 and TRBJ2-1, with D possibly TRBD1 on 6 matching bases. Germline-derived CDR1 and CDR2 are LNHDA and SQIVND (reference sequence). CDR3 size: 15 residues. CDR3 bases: TGTACCAGTAGTATAGTCGACAGGTCTAGCAATGAGCAGTTCTTC. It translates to CTSSIVDRSSNEQFF.

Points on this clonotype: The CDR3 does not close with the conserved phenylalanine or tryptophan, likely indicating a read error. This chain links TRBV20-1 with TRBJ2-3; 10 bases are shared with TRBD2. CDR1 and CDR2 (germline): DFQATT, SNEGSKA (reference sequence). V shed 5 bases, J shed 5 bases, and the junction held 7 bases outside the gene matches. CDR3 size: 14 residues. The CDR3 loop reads CSAELAGKRDTQYL. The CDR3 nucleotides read TGCAGTGCTGAACTAGCGGGGAAGAGAGATACGCAGTATCTT.

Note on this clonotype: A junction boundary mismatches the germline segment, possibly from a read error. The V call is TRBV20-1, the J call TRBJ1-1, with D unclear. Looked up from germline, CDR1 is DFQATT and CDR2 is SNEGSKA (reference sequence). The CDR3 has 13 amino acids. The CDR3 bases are TGCAATGCTAGATCACGTCGGAGGACTGAAGCTTCATTT. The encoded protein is CNARSRRRTEASF.

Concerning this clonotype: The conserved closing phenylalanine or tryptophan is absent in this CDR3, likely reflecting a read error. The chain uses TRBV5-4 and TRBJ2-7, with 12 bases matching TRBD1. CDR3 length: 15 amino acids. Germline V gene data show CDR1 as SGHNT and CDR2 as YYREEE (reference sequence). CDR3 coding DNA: TGTGTCAGCAGCTTCGGGACAGGGGGCGCCTACGAGCAGTACATC. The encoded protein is CVSSFGTGGAYEQYI.

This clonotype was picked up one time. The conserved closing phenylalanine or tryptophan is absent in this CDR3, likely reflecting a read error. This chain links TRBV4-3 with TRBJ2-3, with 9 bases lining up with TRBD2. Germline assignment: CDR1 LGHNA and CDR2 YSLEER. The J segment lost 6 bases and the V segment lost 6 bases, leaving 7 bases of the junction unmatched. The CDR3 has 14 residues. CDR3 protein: CASSQGLAGDTQYY. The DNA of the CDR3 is TGCGCCAGCAGTCAGGGACTAGCAGGCGATACGCAGTATTAT.

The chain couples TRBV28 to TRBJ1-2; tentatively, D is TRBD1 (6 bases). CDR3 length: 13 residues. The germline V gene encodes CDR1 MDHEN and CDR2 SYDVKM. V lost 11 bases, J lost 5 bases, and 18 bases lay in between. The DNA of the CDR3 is TGTGCCGCCGAGCAGGGGCCGGAGTATGGCTACACCTTC. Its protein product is CAAEQGPEYGYTF.

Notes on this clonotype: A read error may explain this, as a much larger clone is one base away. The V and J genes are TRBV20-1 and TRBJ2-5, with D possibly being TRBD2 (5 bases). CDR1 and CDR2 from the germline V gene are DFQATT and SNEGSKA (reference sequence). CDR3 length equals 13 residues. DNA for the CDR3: TGCAGTACTAGAAAATGGGCAGCAGAGACCCAGTACTTC. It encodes CSTRKWAAETQYF.

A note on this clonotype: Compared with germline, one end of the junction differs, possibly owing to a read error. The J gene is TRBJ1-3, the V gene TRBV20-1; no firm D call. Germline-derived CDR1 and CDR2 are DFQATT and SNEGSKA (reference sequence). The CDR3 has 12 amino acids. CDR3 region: CGARRAGNTIYF. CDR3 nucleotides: TGCGGTGCTCGGAGAGCTGGAAACACCATATATTTC.

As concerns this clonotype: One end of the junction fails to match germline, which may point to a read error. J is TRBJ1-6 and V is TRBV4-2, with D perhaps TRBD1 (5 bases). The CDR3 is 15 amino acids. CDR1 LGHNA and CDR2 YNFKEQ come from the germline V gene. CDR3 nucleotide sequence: TGTACCAGTAGCAGAGCCGCGGGGGAAGGATCACCCCTCCACTTT. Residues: CTSSRAAGEGSPLHF.

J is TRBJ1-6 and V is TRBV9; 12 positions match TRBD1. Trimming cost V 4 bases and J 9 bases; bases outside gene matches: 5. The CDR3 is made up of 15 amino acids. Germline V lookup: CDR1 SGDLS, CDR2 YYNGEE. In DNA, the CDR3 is TGTGCCAGCAGCATAGGGACAGGGGGCAGTTCACCCCTCCACTTT. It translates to CASSIGTGGSSPLHF.

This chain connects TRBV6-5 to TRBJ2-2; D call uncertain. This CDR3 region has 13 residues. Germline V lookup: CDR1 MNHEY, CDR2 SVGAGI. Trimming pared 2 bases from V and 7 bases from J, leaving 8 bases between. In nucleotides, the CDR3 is TGTGCCAGCAGTTACCCGGGCTTCGGGGAGCTGTTTTTT. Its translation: CASSYPGFGELFF.

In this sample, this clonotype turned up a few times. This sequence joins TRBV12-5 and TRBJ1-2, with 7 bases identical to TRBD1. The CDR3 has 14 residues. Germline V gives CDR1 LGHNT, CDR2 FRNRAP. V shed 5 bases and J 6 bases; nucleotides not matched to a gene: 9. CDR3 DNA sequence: TGTGCTAGTGGTCTACCGGGACAGATAAATGGCTACACCTTC. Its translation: CASGLPGQINGYTF.

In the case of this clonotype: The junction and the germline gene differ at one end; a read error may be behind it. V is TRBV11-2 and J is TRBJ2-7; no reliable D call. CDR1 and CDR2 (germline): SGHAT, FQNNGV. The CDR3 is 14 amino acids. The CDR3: CACSLGFNSYEQYF. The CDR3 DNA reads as TGTGCCTGCAGCTTAGGTTTTAACTCCTACGAGCAGTACTTC.

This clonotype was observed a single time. The DNA for the CDR3 is TGCAGTGCTAGTAAGGGGGACGTAGGCCATTTT. It yields the protein CSASKGDVGHF. V gene TRBV20-1 combines with J gene TRBJ1-5; possibly TRBD1 for D (6 bases). Trimming took off 3 bases at V and 16 bases at J, with 16 bases between the two ends. This CDR3 has 11 amino acids. The germline V gene has CDR1 DFQATT and CDR2 SNEGSKA (reference sequence).

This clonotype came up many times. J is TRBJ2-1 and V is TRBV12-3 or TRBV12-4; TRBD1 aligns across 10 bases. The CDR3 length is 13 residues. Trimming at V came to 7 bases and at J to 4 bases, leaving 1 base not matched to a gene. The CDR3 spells CASTGQGYNEQFF. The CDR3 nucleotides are TGTGCCAGCACGGGACAGGGGTACAATGAGCAGTTCTTC.

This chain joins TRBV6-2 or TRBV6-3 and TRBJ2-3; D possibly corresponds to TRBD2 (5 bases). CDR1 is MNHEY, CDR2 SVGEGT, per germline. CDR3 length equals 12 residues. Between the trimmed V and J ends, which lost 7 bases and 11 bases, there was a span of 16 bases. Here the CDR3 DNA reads TGTGCCAGCAAGAGAGGGAGAAATATGCAGTATTTT. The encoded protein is CASKRGRNMQYF.

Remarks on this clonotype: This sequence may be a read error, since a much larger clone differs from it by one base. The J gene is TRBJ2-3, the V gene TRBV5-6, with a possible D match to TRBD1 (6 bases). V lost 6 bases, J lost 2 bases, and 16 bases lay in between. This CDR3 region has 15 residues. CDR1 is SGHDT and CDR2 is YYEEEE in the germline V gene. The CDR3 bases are TGTGCCAGCAACAAAGACAGGTTCCTCACAGATACGCAGTATTTT. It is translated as CASNKDRFLTDTQYF.

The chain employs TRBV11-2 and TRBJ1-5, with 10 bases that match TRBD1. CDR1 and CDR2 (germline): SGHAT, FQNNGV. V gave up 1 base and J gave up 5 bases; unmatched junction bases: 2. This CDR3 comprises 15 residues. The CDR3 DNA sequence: TGTGCCAGCAGCTTAGGGACAGGGGGAGATCAGCCCCAGCATTTT. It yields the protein CASSLGTGGDQPQHF.